The 15 T cell receptor beta chains below were found in one sample sequenced in a study of blood T cell repertoires in COVID-19. The protocol was immunoSEQ multiplex PCR, while the TCRdb copy is restricted to in-frame clones and leaves out a portion. In the table there are some 120,000 clones, over 70% of which are singletons. Source material: peripheral blood. Source of these receptors: a woman aged 45-65 years with acute or convalescent COVID-19.

The V and J genes are TRBV3-1 (or the pseudogene TRBV3-2) and TRBJ2-3; D gene unclear. Per germline, CDR1 LGHDT and CDR2 YNNKEL (reference sequence). Trimming shortened V by 4 bases and J by 6 bases, and 8 bases separated the two germline ends. The CDR3 has 12 amino acids. The CDR3 DNA follows: TGTGCCAGCAGCCTCTGGGCGGATACGCAGTATTTT. This codes for CASSLWADTQYF.

The genes are TRBV28 and TRBJ1-2; no clear D gene. Germline loops: CDR1 MDHEN, CDR2 SYDVKM. CDR3 length equals 13 residues. Deletions cut 2 bases from V and 5 bases from J, with 9 bases between. CDR3: CASSLMGSYGYTF. The CDR3 bases are TGTGCCAGCAGTTTAATGGGCTCATATGGCTACACCTTC.

V and J are TRBV19 and TRBJ2-7, with TRBD1 identical over 8 bases. With V trimmed by 1 base and J by 4 bases, 3 bases remained unmatched. CDR3 length equals 14 residues. Germline V CDR1 and CDR2: LNHDA, SQIVND (reference sequence). DNA of the CDR3: TGTGCCAGTAGTATAGGACAGGGGACGTACGAGCAGTACTTC. As protein: CASSIGQGTYEQYF.

This clone was seen only a few times. The genes are TRBV2 and TRBJ1-3; no definite D call. The V end was cut by 5 bases, the J end by 3 bases, with 17 bases between. Germline CDR1 is SNHLY and CDR2 is FYNNEI. The CDR3 runs to 16 residues. The CDR3 DNA reads TGTGCCAGCAGTAGAGACGGAGTTGCCTATGGAAACACCATATATTTT. Its translation is CASSRDGVAYGNTIYF.

CDR3 loop: CASSLMTGETQYF. Here the CDR3 DNA reads TGTGCCAGCAGCTTGATGACAGGAGAGACCCAGTACTTC. V and J are TRBV7-2 and TRBJ2-5, with D possibly TRBD1 on 6 matching bases. The CDR3 contains 13 residues. Between the trimmed V and J ends, which lost 3 bases and 4 bases, there was a span of 9 bases. CDR1 SGHTA and CDR2 FQGNSA come from the germline V gene.

This clone was detected only a few times. This chain uses TRBV6-6 with TRBJ1-5; 11 positions match TRBD1. The germline V gene encodes CDR1 MNHNY and CDR2 SVGAGI (reference sequence). The V segment lost 2 bases and the J segment 5 bases; nucleotides outside the gene matches: 2. The CDR3 length is 15 residues. CDR3 residues: CASSYGQGAYQPQHF. Written as DNA, the CDR3 is TGTGCCAGCAGTTACGGACAGGGGGCTTATCAGCCCCAGCATTTT.

In its sample, this clone was seen once. The chain joins TRBV5-5 to TRBJ2-2; TRBD2 agrees at 7 bases. Germline V gene data show CDR1 as SGHKS and CDR2 as YYEKEE (reference sequence). After removal of 3 bases from V and 5 bases from J, the junction contained 7 bases not matched to a gene. The CDR3 runs 15 residues. The CDR3 region has the DNA TGTGCCAGCAGCTCGAACGGGGGGATAACCGGGGAGCTGTTTTTT. Translation gives CASSSNGGITGELFF. The full variable domain, rest sourced from reference TRBV5-5 and TRBJ2-2, is DAGVTQSPTHLIKTRGQQVTLRCSPISGHKSVSWYQQVLGQGPQFIFQYYEKEERGRGNFPDRFSARQFPNYSSELNVNALLLGDSALYLCASSSNGGITGELFFGEGSRLTVL.

The chain is built from TRBV5-1 and TRBJ1-4, with D unresolved. Germline V lookup: CDR1 SGHRS, CDR2 YFSETQ. The germline V and J ends were trimmed by 5 bases and 7 bases, with 15 bases remaining between them. The CDR3 has 14 amino acids. The chain's CDR3 is CASRFDTGGEKLFF. CDR3 nucleotides: TGCGCCAGCAGATTCGACACCGGAGGTGAAAAACTGTTTTTT.

This clone was observed a single time. V usage is TRBV4-1 and J usage is TRBJ2-5; D is undetermined. The CDR3 runs 13 residues. Between the trimmed V and J ends, which lost 0 bases and 7 bases, there was a span of 9 bases. CDR1 and CDR2 (germline): MGHRA, YSYEKL. The DNA for the CDR3 is TGCGCCAGCAGCCAAGATGAGGAAGGGACCCAGTACTTC. It is translated as CASSQDEEGTQYF.

This clone was found a few times. The genes are TRBV7-9 and TRBJ2-2, with TRBD1 identical over 8 bases. Trimming cost V 6 bases and J 6 bases; bases outside gene matches: 12. Germline-derived CDR1 and CDR2 are SEHNR and FQNEAQ (reference sequence). The CDR3 length is 16 residues. CDR3: CASRKTGVGVSGELFF. The CDR3 coding sequence is TGTGCCAGCAGAAAGACAGGGGTTGGTGTGTCCGGGGAGCTGTTTTTT.

This rearrangement joins TRBV5-6 to TRBJ2-1; a weak D match, TRBD2 (6 bases). This CDR3 is 15 amino acids long. V gave up 4 bases and J gave up 4 bases, with 15 bases separating them. CDR1 and CDR2 (germline): SGHDT, YYEEEE. CDR3 sequence reads: CASSRGSSRYNEQFF. CDR3 coding DNA: TGTGCCAGCAGCCGGGGGTCTAGCAGGTACAATGAGCAGTTCTTC.

The CDR3 here is CASSYVGRGNTEAFF. CDR3 sequence (DNA): TGTGCCAGCAGTTACGTTGGCAGGGGGAACACTGAAGCTTTCTTT. The rearrangement links TRBV6-5 to TRBJ1-1; tentatively, D is TRBD1 (6 bases). There are 15 residues in the CDR3. The germline V gene encodes CDR1 MNHEY and CDR2 SVGAGI. With 2 bases removed from V and 1 base from J, the gap between germline ends came to 11 bases.

The gene calls are TRBV7-9 and TRBJ1-4; tentative D call: TRBD1 (6 bases). CDR1 and CDR2 from the germline V gene are SEHNR and FQNEAQ (reference sequence). V was shortened by 3 bases and J by 4 bases, with 12 bases between the two germline ends. There are 15 residues in the CDR3. The CDR3 DNA follows: TGTGCCAGCAGCTTGGGGGCCGGAGTTAATGAAAAACTGTTTTTT. Its translation: CASSLGAGVNEKLFF.

The chain has TRBV12-5 and TRBJ1-5; tentative D call: TRBD1 (6 bases). Germline V gene lookup returns CDR1 LGHNT and CDR2 FRNRAP. V lost 4 bases and J lost 4, with 8 bases in between. The CDR3 extends over 13 amino acids. The CDR3 DNA sequence: TGTGCTAGTGGTTCTCAGGGGAATCAGCCCCAGCATTTT. It yields the protein CASGSQGNQPQHF.

CDR3 residues: CASSRDRVFGYTF. In DNA, the CDR3 is TGTGCCAGCAGCAGGGACAGGGTTTTTGGCTACACCTTC. The chain links TRBV11-2 to TRBJ1-2, with 9 positions matching TRBD1. V was pared by 5 bases and J by 7 bases, with 5 bases of the junction left unmatched. Germline CDR1 reads SGHAT; CDR2 reads FQNNGV. The CDR3 runs to 13 residues. Full variable domain (outside the CDR3, taken from reference TRBV11-2 and TRBJ1-2): EAGVAQSPRYKIIEKRQSVAFWCNPISGHATLYWYQQILGQGPKLLIQFQNNGVVDDSQLPKDRFSAERLKGVDSTLKIQPAKLEDSAVYLCASSRDRVFGYTFGSGTRLTVV.